This T cell receptor (beta chain) was obtained from a study of CXCR3 chemokines and chemotherapy response in bladder cancer. TCRdb re-derived calls from the PCR reads in MiXCR, one entry per CDR3 protein. The sample shows some 1,200 distinct CDR3 sequences, about a fifth of them seen only once. The germline V gene encodes CDR1 MNHEY and CDR2 SVGAGI. Trimming removed 3 bases from V and 3 bases from J; junction bases left unmatched: 14. The length of the CDR3 is 21 residues. The sequence came from a human donor with bladder cancer that did not respond to neoadjuvant chemotherapy. The gene calls are TRBV6-5 and TRBJ2-1; 16 bases are shared with TRBD2. This specimen was acquired from a patient whose treatment included neoadjuvant chemotherapy. The chain's CDR3 is CASSYQAGGLAGGMGYNEQFF. In nucleotides, the CDR3 is TGTGCCAGCAGTTATCAGGCGGGGGGACTAGCGGGAGGGATGGGCTACAATGAGCAGTTCTTC.